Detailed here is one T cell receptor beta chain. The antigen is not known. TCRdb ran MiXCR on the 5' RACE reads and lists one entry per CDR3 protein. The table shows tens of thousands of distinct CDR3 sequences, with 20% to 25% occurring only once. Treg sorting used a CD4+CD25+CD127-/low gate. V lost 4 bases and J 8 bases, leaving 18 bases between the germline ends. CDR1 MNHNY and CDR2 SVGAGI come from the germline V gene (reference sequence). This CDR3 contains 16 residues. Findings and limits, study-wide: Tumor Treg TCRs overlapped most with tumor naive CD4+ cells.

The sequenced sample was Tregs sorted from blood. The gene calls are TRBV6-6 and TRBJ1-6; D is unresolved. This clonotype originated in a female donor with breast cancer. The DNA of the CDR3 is TGTGCCAGCAGTTCACCCCCCGGTAGGGTGGATTCACCCCTCCACTTT. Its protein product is CASSSPPGRVDSPLHF.